This passage covers 19 T cell receptor beta chains from one sample sequenced in a study of T cells in Graves' hyperthyroidism and ophthalmopathy. From RNA transcripts, TCR beta CDR3 regions were amplified. TCR CDR3 regions were first amplified by RT-PCR with HTBI primers. MiXCR was run by TCRdb on the multiplex PCR reads, yielding one entry per CDR3 protein. The profile shows 250,000 to 400,000 distinct CDR3 sequences, roughly an eighth of them singletons. Input material: blood. The source of these receptors is a woman in her forties with Graves' ophthalmopathy.

This clonotype was detected ten times or more. J is TRBJ2-5 and V is TRBV28; D possibly corresponds to TRBD2 (6 bases). The CDR3 length is 14 residues. V was shortened by 6 bases and J by 4 bases, with 15 bases between the two germline ends. Germline loops: CDR1 MDHEN, CDR2 SYDVKM. The CDR3 nucleotides are TGTGCCAGCAGATTTGGAGGGGCGATAGAGACCCAGTACTTC. Translated: CASRFGGAIETQYF. The full variable domain, rest sourced from reference TRBV28 and TRBJ2-5, is DVKVTQSSRYLVKRTGEKVFLECVQDMDHENMFWYRQDPGLGLRLIYFSYDVKMKEKGDIPEGYSVSREKKERFSLILESASTNQTSMYLCASRFGGAIETQYFGPGTRLLVL.

This chain uses TRBV7-9 with TRBJ1-2; D not certain. From germline, CDR1 is SEHNR and CDR2 FQNEAQ (reference sequence). V was clipped by 6 bases and J by 3 bases, with 17 bases between them. This CDR3 has 15 residues. The CDR3 DNA is TGTGCCAGCAGATCCGGGATGAGTTCACACTATGGCTACACCTTC. It is translated as CASRSGMSSHYGYTF.

This clonotype has ten or more counts. The chain uses TRBV2 and TRBJ2-1; TRBD1 is a possible D gene (5 bases). Germline V gene sequence: CDR1 SNHLY, CDR2 FYNNEI. V was pared by 2 bases and J by 4 bases, with 15 bases between. CDR3 length: 16 amino acids. The CDR3: CASSELPQGGYNEQFF. The CDR3 bases are TGTGCCAGCAGTGAACTTCCCCAGGGTGGGTACAATGAGCAGTTCTTC.

This clonotype was seen a few times. The rearrangement links TRBV29-1 to TRBJ1-1; TRBD1 might be the D (5 bases). Deletions cut 3 bases from V and 4 bases from J, with 18 bases between. Germline lookup yields CDR1 SQVTM and CDR2 ANQGSEA. This CDR3 comprises 15 residues. The CDR3 nucleotides read TGCAGCGTTGAGGTTCAGGGACGGGCGAGCACTGAAGCTTTCTTT. Its protein product is CSVEVQGRASTEAFF. The whole variable domain, filled in from reference TRBV29-1 and TRBJ1-1, reads SAVISQKPSRDICQRGTSLTIQCQVDSQVTMMFWYRQQPGQSLTLIATANQGSEATYESGFVIDKFPISRPNLTFSTLTVSNMSPEDSSIYLCSVEVQGRASTEAFFGQGTRLTVV.

Regarding this clonotype: A much larger clone lies a single base off, so this may be a read error. This sequence joins TRBV11-2 and TRBJ2-7, with 11 bases matching TRBD2. The CDR3 contains 14 residues. CDR1 and CDR2 (germline): SGHAT, FQNNGV. Trimming at V came to 3 bases and at J to 7 bases, leaving 5 bases not matched to a gene. Written as DNA, the CDR3 is TGTGCCAGCAGCTTCCGACTAGCGGGAAGGGAGCAGTACTTC. This translates into CASSFRLAGREQYF.

This clonotype was recorded at least ten times. J is TRBJ2-7 and V is TRBV5-1, with TRBD1 as a possible D gene (5 bases). V was clipped by 4 bases and J by 0 bases, with 14 bases between them. Germline V gene lookup returns CDR1 SGHRS and CDR2 YFSETQ. The CDR3 contains 15 residues. The CDR3 region is CASSPRQGSSYEQYF. The CDR3 nucleotides are TGCGCCAGCAGCCCACGCCAGGGTTCCTCCTACGAGCAGTACTTC. The variable domain in full, with the rest retrieved from reference TRBV5-1 and TRBJ2-7, is KAGVTQTPRYLIKTRGQQVTLSCSPISGHRSVSWYQQTPGQGLQFLFEYFSETQRNKGNFPGRFSGRQFSNSRSEMNVSTLELGDSALYLCASSPRQGSSYEQYFGPGTRLTVT.

This clonotype showed up many times. The chain is built from TRBV12-3 or TRBV12-4 and TRBJ1-2, with 11 nucleotides matching TRBD1. Unmatched junction bases numbered 7, after V lost 4 bases and J lost 6 bases. The CDR3 is 15 residues long. The CDR3 nucleotides read TGTGCCAGCAGTTCGACTCCGGACAGGGGGCATGGCTACACCTTC. It encodes CASSSTPDRGHGYTF.

This chain uses TRBV5-1 with TRBJ1-2, with D possibly being TRBD1 (5 bases). The V end was cut by 0 bases, the J end by 0 bases, with 15 bases between. CDR3 size: 17 residues. Germline V CDR1 and CDR2: SGHRS, YFSETQ. The CDR3 nucleotides are TGCGCCAGCAGCTTGGGAGACAGCCAAGGTTCTAACTATGGCTACACCTTC. This codes for CASSLGDSQGSNYGYTF.

This clonotype was counted between two and nine times. This sequence joins TRBV7-6 and TRBJ2-7; D might be TRBD2 (5 bases). The CDR3 extends over 15 amino acids. The ends were cut back, 4 bases at V and 2 bases at J, with 15 bases in the middle. Germline CDR1 SGHVS, CDR2 FNYEAQ. CDR3 loop: CASSSGGGWTYEQYF. CDR3 DNA sequence: TGTGCCAGCAGCTCTGGTGGCGGGTGGACCTACGAGCAGTACTTC.

This chain uses TRBV19 with TRBJ1-5, with 7 positions matching TRBD1. The J segment lost 6 bases and the V segment lost 1 base, leaving 12 bases of the junction unmatched. CDR1 LNHDA and CDR2 SQIVND come from the germline V gene (reference sequence). The CDR3 length is 17 residues. Here the CDR3 reads CASSIVPPQGIVQPQHF. The CDR3 DNA reads TGTGCCAGTAGTATAGTACCCCCACAGGGGATCGTTCAGCCCCAGCATTTT.

This clonotype has ten or more counts. This rearrangement joins TRBV7-8 to TRBJ1-2; no clear D gene. V gave up 0 bases and J gave up 4 bases, with 12 bases separating them. Germline CDR1 reads SGHVS; CDR2 reads FQNEAQ. The CDR3 has 15 residues. As DNA, the CDR3 is TGTGCCAGCAGCTTAGCGCGCAGCCGGGTCTATGGCTACACCTTC. Amino acids: CASSLARSRVYGYTF. Looking up the rest from reference TRBV7-8 and TRBJ1-2 gives the full variable domain: GAGVSQSPRYKVAKRGQDVALRCDPISGHVSLFWYQQALGQGPEFLTYFQNEAQLDKSGLPSDRFFAERPEGSVSTLKIQRTQQEDSAVYLCASSLARSRVYGYTFGSGTRLTVV.

Details on this clonotype: A much larger clone sits a single nucleotide away, making a read error possible. V gene TRBV6-6 combines with J gene TRBJ2-2; a weak D match, TRBD1 (5 bases). The J call is in doubt because the DNA end fits TRBJ1-1 better. The germline V gene has CDR1 MNHNY and CDR2 SVGAGI (reference sequence). The CDR3 covers 15 residues. DNA for the CDR3: TGTGCCAGCAGTTACTCTCCGGGGGGTTTCACTGGAGCTTTCTTT. This codes for CASSYSPGGFTGAFF.

This clonotype was seen ten or more times. The rearrangement joins TRBV6-2 or TRBV6-3 to TRBJ2-3; D perhaps matches TRBD2 (6 bases). V was shortened by 6 bases and J by 2 bases, with 15 bases between the two germline ends. The CDR3 length is 15 residues. From germline, CDR1 is MNHEY and CDR2 SVGEGT. The CDR3 spells CASRRGRASTDTQYF. CDR3 nucleotides: TGTGCCAGCAGGCGGGGACGTGCGTCCACAGATACGCAGTATTTT.

This clonotype was detected many times. This chain joins TRBV12-3 or TRBV12-4 and TRBJ2-5; 12 bases match TRBD2. V lost 6 bases and J lost 4; bases outside the gene matches: 3. This CDR3 is 14 amino acids long. CDR3 nucleotide sequence: TGTGCCAGCAGCCGGGGACTAGCGGGAGAGACCCAGTACTTC. This codes for CASSRGLAGETQYF.

This clonotype was detected only a few times. The gene calls are TRBV5-1 and TRBJ2-1; 11 bases line up with TRBD2. Per germline, CDR1 SGHRS and CDR2 YFSETQ. The CDR3 consists of 17 residues. Trimming cost V 4 bases and J 3 bases; bases outside gene matches: 9. CDR3 bases: TGCGCCAGCAGCCCCAACCCTCTAGCGGGGGGCTACAATGAGCAGTTCTTC. It yields the protein CASSPNPLAGGYNEQFF.

Of note for this clonotype: Given a much more abundant clone one base away, this may be a read error. CDR3 region: CSSRGLAGKSTDTQYF. CDR3 DNA: TGTTCCAGCAGAGGACTAGCGGGGAAAAGCACAGATACGCAGTATTTT. V is TRBV11-2 and J is TRBJ2-3, with TRBD2 identical over 12 bases. The CDR3 is made up of 16 amino acids. CDR1 and CDR2 (germline): SGHAT, FQNNGV.

Notes on this clonotype: A read error may explain this, as a much larger clone is one base away. This chain links TRBV20-1 with TRBJ2-5; unclear D gene. From germline, CDR1 is DFQATT and CDR2 SNEGSKA (reference sequence). The CDR3 contains 12 residues. The CDR3 DNA follows: TGCAGTGCTAGGGCAGCCGAAGAGGCCCAGTACTTC. As protein: CSARAAEEAQYF.

This clonotype has at least ten counts. V and J are TRBV27 and TRBJ1-5; D perhaps matches TRBD1 (5 bases). This CDR3 contains 14 residues. CDR1 is MNHEY and CDR2 is SMNVEV in the germline V gene (reference sequence). V was shortened by 5 bases and J by 6 bases, with 14 bases between the two germline ends. CDR3 protein: CASSPGAGRQPQHF. As DNA, the CDR3 is TGTGCCAGCAGTCCTGGAGCAGGGCGTCAGCCCCAGCATTTT.

The chain carries TRBV19 and TRBJ2-2; no reliable D call. CDR1 and CDR2 from the germline V gene are LNHDA and SQIVND (reference sequence). The CDR3 is 14 residues long. V was shortened by 6 bases and J by 2 bases, with 10 bases between the two germline ends. This chain's CDR3 is CASRYGSNTGELFF. In DNA, the CDR3 is TGTGCCAGTAGATACGGTTCAAACACCGGGGAGCTGTTTTTT.